These 3 T cell receptor beta chains came from one sample sequenced in a study of OX40 agonist ivuxolimab in advanced cancers. Sequenced by immunoSEQ multiplex PCR; TCRdb stores in-frame clones only, minus some. The data hold 100,000 or so clones, with around 90% observed a single time. Sequenced here: CD4+ or CD8+ T cells sorted from blood, sampled in a trial of the OX40 agonist ivuxolimab. The receptors derive from an adult with an advanced solid tumor such as melanoma, head and neck, liver or kidney cancer.

As concerns this clone: The identical CDR3 is also encoded by other nucleotide sequences in the sample. CDR3 residues: CASADRGNQPQHF. Here the CDR3 DNA reads TGTGCCAGCGCTGACAGGGGCAATCAGCCCCAGCATTTT. This chain joins TRBV19 and TRBJ1-5; 7 positions agree with TRBD1. With V trimmed by 9 bases and J by 2 bases, 4 bases remained unmatched. There are 13 residues in the CDR3. CDR1 is LNHDA, CDR2 SQIVND, per germline (reference sequence).

This chain uses TRBV6-5 with TRBJ2-2; 7 bases line up with TRBD1. Per the germline V gene, CDR1 is MNHEY and CDR2 is SVGAGI. This CDR3 region has 15 residues. Trimming removed 7 bases from V and 5 bases from J; junction bases left unmatched: 10. CDR3 loop: CASTPDRAPTGELFF. The CDR3 nucleotides read TGTGCCAGCACTCCAGACAGGGCCCCGACCGGGGAGCTGTTTTTT.

The rearrangement joins TRBV7-9 to TRBJ1-6; D gene unclear. The CDR3 covers 16 residues. V shed 2 bases and J shed 7 bases, with 15 bases lying between them. Germline V gene data show CDR1 as SEHNR and CDR2 as FQNEAQ (reference sequence). Written as DNA, the CDR3 is TGTGCCAGCAGCTTAAATACCGGACCGAAGAATTCACCCCTCCACTTT. Translating it yields CASSLNTGPKNSPLHF.